These T cell receptor beta chains were read from a single sample in a study of control samples from healthy donors and cancer patients. Data came from immunoSEQ multiplex PCR; TCRdb stores just in-frame clones and leaves some out. The sample holds 100,000 to 150,000 clones, roughly 92% seen once. Sequencing was carried out using blood. The source is a man between 18 and 35 years old in good health. Both conserved end residues are trimmed from each CDR3.

cdr3_aa	cdr3_length	v_call	j_call
ASSPTPAGSGAGANVLT	17	TRBV7-9	TRBJ2-6
ASSSTDTQY	9	TRBV9	TRBJ2-3
ASSKIFPRNRAWVNQPQH	18	TRBV21-1	TRBJ1-5
ASTWEAGVRDTQY	13	TRBV7-2	TRBJ2-3
ASRLTGAETQY	11	TRBV6-5	TRBJ2-5
ASSLLSPLAGGTSTDTQY	18	TRBV13	TRBJ2-3
ASSPYGNEQF	10	TRBV4-1	TRBJ2-1
AGYGGEPLH	9	TRBV19	TRBJ1-6
ASSPRDGYGYT	11	TRBV5-4	TRBJ1-2
ASSPPGQGYNEQF	13	TRBV7-9	TRBJ2-1
ASRTGNTEAF	10	TRBV2	TRBJ1-1
ASSLGGVGGNQPQH	14	TRBV7-2	TRBJ1-5
ATSDPGQSYNEQF	13	TRBV24-1	TRBJ2-1
ASSQGVADLYEQY	13	TRBV4-2	TRBJ2-7
ASSYSGQGLQY	11	TRBV6-6	TRBJ2-4
ASSFGETVTDTQY	13	TRBV7-9	TRBJ2-3
ASQRIGGDRGPT	12	TRBV19	TRBJ1-2
ATQTGGTDTQY	11	TRBV10-3	TRBJ2-3
ASSGTGQATQY	11	TRBV5-6	TRBJ2-3
ASSFGGGEETQY	12	TRBV5-1	TRBJ2-5
ASRTRTRGYNEQF	13	TRBV13	TRBJ2-1
ASRETGTDTQY	11	TRBV10-1	TRBJ2-3
ATSPDSFNYGYT	12	TRBV15	TRBJ1-2
ASSPYTGTSGTSEQF	15	TRBV5-1	TRBJ2-1
ASSLVQGNEQF	11	TRBV5-1	TRBJ2-1
ASSGTTANTEAF	12	TRBV2	TRBJ1-1
ASSPEISGGGTDTQY	15	TRBV5-4	TRBJ2-3
ASSFYAPGQGYSPLH	15	TRBV27	TRBJ1-6
SARDRGGGYT	10	TRBV29-1	TRBJ1-2
ASSSRRGFVKETQY	14	TRBV27	TRBJ2-5
ASSPNDIGGNEQY	13	TRBV4-2	TRBJ2-7
ASSETDANEKLF	12	TRBV25-1	TRBJ1-4
ASSSPGAGTEAF	12	TRBV6-5	TRBJ1-1
ASSQGSAYSNQPQH	14	TRBV19	TRBJ1-5
ASSFTYYEQY	10	TRBV7-9	TRBJ2-7
ASCARDRIYNSPLH	14	TRBV19	TRBJ1-6
ASSDQPQH	8	TRBV12-3/TRBV12-4	TRBJ1-5
ASSLTTGPSYEQY	13	TRBV11-3	TRBJ2-7
ATRQGVSGNQPQH	13	TRBV10-3	TRBJ1-5
ASSDSALGPQH	11	TRBV6-4	TRBJ1-5
ASSAGTGRGLNYGYT	15	TRBV18	TRBJ1-2
ASSLGTGPSYEQY	13	TRBV27	TRBJ2-7
ASSLATASFSYEQY	14	TRBV7-9	TRBJ2-7
ASSTPSGGGTDTQY	14	TRBV9	TRBJ2-3
ASSQASRANEKLF	13	TRBV3-1/TRBV3-2	TRBJ1-4
ASSRDGTMNTEAF	13	TRBV5-6	TRBJ1-1
ASSSTGFGPGNTIY	14	TRBV7-3	TRBJ1-3
AWSRGQGTGETQY	13	TRBV30	TRBJ2-5
ASSFGGSTEAF	11	TRBV7-9	TRBJ1-1
ASSSTGTAYNEQF	13	TRBV5-6	TRBJ2-1
ASTSEGNQPQH	11	TRBV2	TRBJ1-5
ASSLPRSSNQPQH	13	TRBV28	TRBJ1-5
ASSLQGHQPQH	11	TRBV7-9	TRBJ1-5
AISENTGPYEQY	12	TRBV10-3	TRBJ2-7